This T cell receptor (beta chain) stems from a study of cytomegalovirus exposure and HLA in healthy donors. Comments on this clone: The antigen remains unidentified.

Study findings and constraints: Fewer N-insertions (relative to the 666-donor mean) were reportedly seen in an Asian-associated ancestry cluster in a later analysis. Later analysis demonstrated an association between a missense DCLRE1C variant and TCR beta V- and J-gene trimming. A later analysis by the authors found several of the most significant clusters apparently linked to common viral pathogens.

CDR3 length: 12 residues. Germline V CDR1 and CDR2: MNHEY, SVGAGI. J gave up 11 bases and V 5 bases, and 2 bases lay outside the gene matches. PCR primers comprised 60 Vbeta and 13 Jbeta primers. Method: immunoSEQ multiplex PCR; TCRdb's copy keeps in-frame clones and lacks some. The sample holds about 130,000 clones, around 83% seen once. Sequencing was done on a sample of PBMCs. The chain uses TRBV6-5 and TRBJ1-6; 8 bases line up with TRBD1. The TCR was taken from a woman under 30 in good health and CMV-seropositive. The CDR3 loop is CASSGQGTPLHF. The CDR3, as DNA: TGTGCCAGCAGTGGACAGGGAACACCCCTCCACTTT.